This T cell receptor beta chain came from a study of blood T cell repertoires in COVID-19. Looking at the study overall: Acute and convalescent COVID-19 specimens originated in the United States, Italy and Spain.

The CDR3 sequence is 15 residues long. Between the trimmed V and J ends, which lost 0 bases and 3 bases, there was a span of 11 bases. Germline lookup yields CDR1 MNHEY and CDR2 SMNVEV (reference sequence). TCRdb keeps only in-frame clones here, not all; method: immunoSEQ multiplex PCR. The sample has roughly 80,000 clones, more than 60% seen once. This receptor was taken from a human donor in a cohort sampled during active COVID-19. The sample consisted of peripheral blood. The chain combines TRBV27 with TRBJ1-1; D unclear. CDR3 amino acids: CASSLSAGGHTEAFF. In DNA, the CDR3 is TGTGCCAGCAGTTTATCGGCAGGAGGCCACACTGAAGCTTTCTTT.